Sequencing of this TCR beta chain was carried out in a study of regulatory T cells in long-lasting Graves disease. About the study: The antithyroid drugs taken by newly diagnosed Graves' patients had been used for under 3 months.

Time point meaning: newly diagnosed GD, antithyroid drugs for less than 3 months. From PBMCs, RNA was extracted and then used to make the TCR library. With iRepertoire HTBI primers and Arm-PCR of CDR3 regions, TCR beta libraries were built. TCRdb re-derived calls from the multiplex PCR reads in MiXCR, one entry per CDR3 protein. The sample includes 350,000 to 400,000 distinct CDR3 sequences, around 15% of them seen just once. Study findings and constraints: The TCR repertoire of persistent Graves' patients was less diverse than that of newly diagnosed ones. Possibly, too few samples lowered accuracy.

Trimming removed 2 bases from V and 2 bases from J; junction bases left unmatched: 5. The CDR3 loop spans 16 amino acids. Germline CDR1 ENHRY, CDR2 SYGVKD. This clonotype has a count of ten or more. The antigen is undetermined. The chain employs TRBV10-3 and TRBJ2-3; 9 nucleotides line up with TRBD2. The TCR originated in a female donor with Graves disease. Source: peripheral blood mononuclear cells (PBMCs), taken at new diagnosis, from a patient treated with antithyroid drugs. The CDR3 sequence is CAISEGLAGITDTQYF. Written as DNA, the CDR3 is TGTGCCATCAGTGAGGGGCTAGCGGGGATCACAGATACGCAGTATTTT.